This T cell receptor (beta chain) was identified in a study of blood T cell repertoires in COVID-19. With regard to this clone: The junction departs from germline at one end; a sequencing error may be responsible.

Some clones are missing from TCRdb's copy, which holds only in-frame ones; the method was immunoSEQ multiplex PCR. This sample has roughly 250,000 clones, with around 90% found just once. The CDR3 is 15 residues long. CDR1 and CDR2 (germline): SGHRS, YFSETQ. J is TRBJ2-1 and V is TRBV5-1; 8 nucleotides line up with TRBD1. The sequenced sample was PBMCs or T cells enriched from blood (not recorded which). The TCR sequence derives from a woman aged 40 to 50 who had been exposed to COVID-19. For the CDR3, the DNA is TGTGCCAGCAGCCCGGGGACAGGCTCCTACAATGAGCAGTTCTTC. Translation: CASSPGTGSYNEQFF. The entire variable domain, with the rest obtained from reference TRBV5-1 and TRBJ2-1, is as follows: KAGVTQTPRYLIKTRGQQVTLSCSPISGHRSVSWYQQTPGQGLQFLFEYFSETQRNKGNFPGRFSGRQFSNSRSEMNVSTLELGDSALYLCASSPGTGSYNEQFFGPGTRLTVL.